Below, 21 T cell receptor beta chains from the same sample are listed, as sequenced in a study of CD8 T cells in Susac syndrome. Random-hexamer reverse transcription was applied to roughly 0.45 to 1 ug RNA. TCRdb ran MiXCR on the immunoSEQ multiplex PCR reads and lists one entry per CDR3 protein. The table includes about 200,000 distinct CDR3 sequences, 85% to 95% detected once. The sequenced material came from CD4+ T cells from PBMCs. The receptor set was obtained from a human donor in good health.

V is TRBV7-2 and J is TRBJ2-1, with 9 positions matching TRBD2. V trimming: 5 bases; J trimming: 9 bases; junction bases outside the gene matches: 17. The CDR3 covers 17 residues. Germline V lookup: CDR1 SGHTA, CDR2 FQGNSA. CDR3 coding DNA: TGTGCCAGCAGCCCCCGCGGGCGGGAGGGCCGAAGGAGTGAGCAGTTCTTC. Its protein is CASSPRGREGRRSEQFF.

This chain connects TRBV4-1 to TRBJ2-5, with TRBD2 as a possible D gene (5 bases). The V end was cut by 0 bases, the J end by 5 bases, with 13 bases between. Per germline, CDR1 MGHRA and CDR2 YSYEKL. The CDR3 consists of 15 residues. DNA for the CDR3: TGCGCCAGCAGCCAAGAGGGCCGGGGTTGGGAGACCCAGTACTTC. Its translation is CASSQEGRGWETQYF.

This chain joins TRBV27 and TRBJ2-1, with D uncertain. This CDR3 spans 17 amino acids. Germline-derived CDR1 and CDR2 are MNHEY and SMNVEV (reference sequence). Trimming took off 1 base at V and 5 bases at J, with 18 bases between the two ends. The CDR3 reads CASSLFQTAPFDNEQFF. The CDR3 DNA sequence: TGTGCCAGCAGTTTATTCCAGACCGCCCCGTTCGACAATGAGCAGTTCTTC.

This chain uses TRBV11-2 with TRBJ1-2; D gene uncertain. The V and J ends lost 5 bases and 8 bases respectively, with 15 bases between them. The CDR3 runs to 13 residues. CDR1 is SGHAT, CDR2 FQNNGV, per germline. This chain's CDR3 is CASSPGGLSGYTF. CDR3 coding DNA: TGTGCCAGCAGCCCGGGTGGACTGAGCGGCTACACCTTC.

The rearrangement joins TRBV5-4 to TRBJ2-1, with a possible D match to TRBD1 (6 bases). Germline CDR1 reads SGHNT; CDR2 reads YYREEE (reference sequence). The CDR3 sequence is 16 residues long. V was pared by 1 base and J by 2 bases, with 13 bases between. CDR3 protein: CASSLSQDRAYNEQFF. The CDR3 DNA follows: TGTGCCAGCAGCTTGTCCCAGGACAGAGCCTACAATGAGCAGTTCTTC.

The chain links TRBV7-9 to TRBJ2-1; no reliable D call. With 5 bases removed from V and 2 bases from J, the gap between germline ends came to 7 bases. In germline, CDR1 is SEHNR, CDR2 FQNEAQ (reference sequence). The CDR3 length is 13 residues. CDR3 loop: CASSPGPYNEQFF. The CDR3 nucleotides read TGTGCCAGCAGCCCCGGCCCCTACAATGAGCAGTTCTTC.

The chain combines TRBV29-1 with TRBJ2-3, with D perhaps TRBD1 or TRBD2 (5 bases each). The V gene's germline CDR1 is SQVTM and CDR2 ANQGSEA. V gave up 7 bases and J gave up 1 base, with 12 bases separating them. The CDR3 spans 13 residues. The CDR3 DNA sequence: TGCAGCGCACCCGGGACCCGCACAGATACGCAGTATTTT. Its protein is CSAPGTRTDTQYF.

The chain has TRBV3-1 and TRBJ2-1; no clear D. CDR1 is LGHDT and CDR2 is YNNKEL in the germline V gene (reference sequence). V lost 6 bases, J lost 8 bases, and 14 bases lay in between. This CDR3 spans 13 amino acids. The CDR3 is CASRRTEGDEQFF. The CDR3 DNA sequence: TGTGCCAGCAGACGGACCGAAGGCGATGAGCAGTTCTTC.

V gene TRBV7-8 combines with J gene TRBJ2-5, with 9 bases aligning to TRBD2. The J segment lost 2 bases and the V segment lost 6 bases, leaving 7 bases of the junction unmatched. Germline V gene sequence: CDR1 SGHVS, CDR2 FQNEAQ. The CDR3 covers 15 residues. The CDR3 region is CASSFLAGRQETQYF. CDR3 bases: TGTGCCAGCAGTTTCCTAGCGGGGAGGCAAGAGACCCAGTACTTC.

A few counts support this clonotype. CDR3 sequence: CASSVGRNTEAFF. The DNA of the CDR3 is TGTGCCAGCAGCGTAGGTCGGAACACTGAAGCTTTCTTT. The rearrangement links TRBV7-3 to TRBJ1-1; the D is unclear. Deletions cut 5 bases from V and 1 base from J, with 8 bases between. Germline V gene lookup returns CDR1 SGHTA and CDR2 FQGTGA. The CDR3 sequence is 13 residues long.

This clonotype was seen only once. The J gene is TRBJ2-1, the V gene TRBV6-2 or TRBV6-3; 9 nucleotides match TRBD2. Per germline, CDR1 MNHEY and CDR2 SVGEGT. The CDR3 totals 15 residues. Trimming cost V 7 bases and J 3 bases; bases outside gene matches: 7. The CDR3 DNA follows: TGTGCCAGCACCAAACTAGCGGGCGTCTACAATGAGCAGTTCTTC. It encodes CASTKLAGVYNEQFF.

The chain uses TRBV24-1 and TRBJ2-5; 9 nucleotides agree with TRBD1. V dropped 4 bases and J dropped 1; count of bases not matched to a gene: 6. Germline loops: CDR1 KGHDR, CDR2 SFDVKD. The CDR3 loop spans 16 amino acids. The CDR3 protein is CATSDSTQGAQETQYF. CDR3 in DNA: TGTGCCACCAGTGACTCAACACAGGGGGCCCAAGAGACCCAGTACTTC.

The CDR3 DNA sequence: TGTGCCAGCAGCCGTACCTCAGGGGCCGAGCAGTACGTC. Translating it yields CASSRTSGAEQYV. This sequence joins TRBV3-1 and TRBJ2-7, with D perhaps matching TRBD1 (6 bases). Germline loops: CDR1 LGHDT, CDR2 YNNKEL (reference sequence). V shed 4 bases and J shed 6 bases, with 13 bases lying between them. The CDR3 is 13 amino acids.

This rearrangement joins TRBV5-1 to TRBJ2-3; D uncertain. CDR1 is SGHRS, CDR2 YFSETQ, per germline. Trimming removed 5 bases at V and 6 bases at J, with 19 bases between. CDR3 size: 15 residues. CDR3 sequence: CASSYPGPEYDTQYF. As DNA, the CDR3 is TGCGCCAGCAGTTACCCGGGCCCTGAATACGATACGCAGTATTTT.

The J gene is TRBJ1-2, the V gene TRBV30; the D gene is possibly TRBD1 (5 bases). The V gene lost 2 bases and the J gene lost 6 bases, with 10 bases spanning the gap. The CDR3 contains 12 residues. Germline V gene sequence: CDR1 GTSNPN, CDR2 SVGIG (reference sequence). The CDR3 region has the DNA TGTGCCTGGAGTACTGGGGGGGATGGCTACACCTTC. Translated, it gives CAWSTGGDGYTF.

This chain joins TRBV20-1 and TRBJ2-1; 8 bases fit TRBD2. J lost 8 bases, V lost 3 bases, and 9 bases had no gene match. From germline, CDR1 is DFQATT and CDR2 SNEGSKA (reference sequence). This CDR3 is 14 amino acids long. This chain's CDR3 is CSAREPGLGDEQFF. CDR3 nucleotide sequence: TGCAGTGCTAGGGAGCCGGGACTAGGCGATGAGCAGTTCTTC.

The CDR3 here is CSVAEETQYF. In DNA, the CDR3 is TGCAGCGTTGCTGAAGAGACCCAGTACTTC. This chain connects TRBV29-1 to TRBJ2-5; D not resolved. Germline CDR1 reads SQVTM; CDR2 reads ANQGSEA. CDR3 length equals 10 residues. V was trimmed by 4 bases and J by 3 bases, leaving 3 bases between them. Complete variable domain (other parts from reference TRBV29-1 and TRBJ2-5): SAVISQKPSRDICQRGTSLTIQCQVDSQVTMMFWYRQQPGQSLTLIATANQGSEATYESGFVIDKFPISRPNLTFSTLTVSNMSPEDSSIYLCSVAEETQYFGPGTRLLVL.

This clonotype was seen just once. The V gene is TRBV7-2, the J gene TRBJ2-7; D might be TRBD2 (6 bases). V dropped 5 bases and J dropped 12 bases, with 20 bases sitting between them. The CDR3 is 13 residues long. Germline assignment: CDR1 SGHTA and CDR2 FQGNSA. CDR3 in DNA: TGTGCCAGCAGCAACCTAGCGAGAGAAAGAGGGTACTTC. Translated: CASSNLARERGYF.

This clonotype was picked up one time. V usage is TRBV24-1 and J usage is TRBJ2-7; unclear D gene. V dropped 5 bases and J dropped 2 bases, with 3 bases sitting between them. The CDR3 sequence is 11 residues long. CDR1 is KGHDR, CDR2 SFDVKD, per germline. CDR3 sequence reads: CATSGTYEQYV. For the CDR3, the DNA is TGTGCCACCAGTGGAACCTACGAGCAGTACGTC.

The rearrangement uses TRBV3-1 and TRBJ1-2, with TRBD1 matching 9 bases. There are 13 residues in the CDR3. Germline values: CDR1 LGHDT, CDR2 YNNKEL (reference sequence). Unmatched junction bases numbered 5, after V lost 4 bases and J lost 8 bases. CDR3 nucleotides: TGTGCCAGCAGCCCGGACAGGGGAGTCGGCTACACCTTC. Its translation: CASSPDRGVGYTF. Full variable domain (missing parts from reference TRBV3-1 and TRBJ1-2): DTAVSQTPKYLVTQMGNDKSIKCEQNLGHDTMYWYKQDSKKFLKIMFSYNNKELIINETVPNRFSPKSPDKAHLNLHINSLELGDSAVYFCASSPDRGVGYTFGSGTRLTVV.

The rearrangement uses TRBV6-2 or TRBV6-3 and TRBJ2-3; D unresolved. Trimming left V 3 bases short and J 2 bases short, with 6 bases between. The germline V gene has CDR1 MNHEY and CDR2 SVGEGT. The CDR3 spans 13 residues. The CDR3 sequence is CASSYVHTDTQYF. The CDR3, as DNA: TGTGCCAGCAGTTATGTACACACAGATACGCAGTATTTT.